A single sample gave rise to the 29 T cell receptor beta chains below, sequenced in a study of blood T cell repertoires in COVID-19 (dated by TCRdb to 2019 to 2021). Libraries were made using the immunoSEQ multiplex PCR assay. The table comes from immuneACCESS by way of TCRdb, which keeps in-frame sequences with V and J called. Part of the clones is missing from these tables; in studies checked, under half for an unresolved V gene and the rest for unknown reasons. Across this sample there are approximately 100,000 clones, with roughly 89% seen only once. The ten largest make up 4.5% to 5.5% of the sample. Sequencing input: peripheral blood. Receptors were obtained from a human donor in a cohort sampled during active COVID-19.

The chain links TRBV7-2 to TRBJ2-7; 11 bases match TRBD1. Per the germline V gene, CDR1 is SGHTA and CDR2 is FQGNSA. With V trimmed by 5 bases and J by 2 bases, 2 bases remained unmatched. CDR3 length: 14 residues. The CDR3 nucleotides read TGTGCCAGCAGCGCGGGACAGGGGGCCTACGAGCAGTACTTC. Its translation is CASSAGQGAYEQYF. Complete variable domain (other parts from reference TRBV7-2 and TRBJ2-7): GAGVSQSPSNKVTEKGKDVELRCDPISGHTALYWYRQSLGQGLEFLIYFQGNSAPDKSGLPSDRFSAERTGGSVSTLTIQRTQQEDSAVYLCASSAGQGAYEQYFGPGTRLTVT.

The genes are TRBV5-1 and TRBJ2-3; D ambiguous. The germline V and J ends were trimmed by 0 bases and 0 bases, with 14 bases remaining between them. This CDR3 is 17 amino acids long. CDR1 is SGHRS and CDR2 is YFSETQ in the germline V gene. CDR3 protein: CASSLGAVPSSTDTQYF. The CDR3 coding sequence is TGCGCCAGCAGCTTGGGGGCAGTACCTTCTAGCACAGATACGCAGTATTTT.

The rearrangement joins TRBV5-1 to TRBJ1-3; 8 bases align to TRBD1. The CDR3 length is 16 residues. V was clipped by 0 bases and J by 3 bases; unmatched bases: 5. The germline V gene encodes CDR1 SGHRS and CDR2 YFSETQ. CDR3 sequence reads: CASSLEAGGYGNTIYF. In DNA, the CDR3 is TGCGCCAGCAGCTTGGAGGCAGGGGGCTATGGAAACACCATATATTTT.

This chain uses TRBV10-3 with TRBJ2-1; D is ambiguous. Germline V CDR1 and CDR2: ENHRY, SYGVKD. The CDR3 is made up of 16 amino acids. Between the trimmed V and J ends, which lost 0 bases and 7 bases, there was a span of 16 bases. The CDR3 DNA sequence: TGTGCCATCAGTGAGTCGATTACTTCTAAGTCAAATGAGCAGTTCTTC. This gives the protein CAISESITSKSNEQFF.

The chain joins TRBV6-1 to TRBJ2-1, with 15 bases matching TRBD2. The CDR3 extends over 20 amino acids. Trimming took 3 bases from V and 7 from J; bases not matched to a gene: 16. Per germline, CDR1 MNHNS and CDR2 SASEGT. The CDR3 region has the DNA TGTGCCAGCAGTGATCCGGGACTCTTCGGGGGACTAGCGGGAGGAAATGAGCAGTTCTTC. Its protein is CASSDPGLFGGLAGGNEQFF.

V and J are TRBV10-3 and TRBJ2-7; possible D gene TRBD1, 6 bases. The CDR3 spans 15 residues. Per germline, CDR1 ENHRY and CDR2 SYGVKD. Trimming took 1 base from V and 4 from J, leaving 14 bases between them. The CDR3 region has the DNA TGTGCCATCAGTGAGTTGGGGGCTACTGGGTACGAGCAGTACTTC. Translating it yields CAISELGATGYEQYF.

The rearrangement links TRBV4-1 to TRBJ1-2, with 7 nucleotides matching TRBD1. Germline-derived CDR1 and CDR2 are MGHRA and YSYEKL. The V and J ends lost 2 bases and 1 base, in that order; junction bases with no gene match: 10. CDR3 length: 17 amino acids. The CDR3 protein is CASSQPGQIEFNYGYTF. CDR3 bases: TGCGCCAGCAGCCAACCGGGACAGATCGAGTTTAACTATGGCTACACCTTC.

The rearrangement joins TRBV20-1 to TRBJ2-5, with TRBD2 matching 8 bases. The germline gives CDR1 DFQATT, CDR2 SNEGSKA (reference sequence). V was pared by 3 bases and J by 5 bases, with 8 bases of the junction left unmatched. The CDR3 has 14 residues. The CDR3: CSASLTSGGETQYF. The CDR3 bases are TGCAGTGCTAGTCTTACTAGCGGCGGGGAGACCCAGTACTTC.

This chain connects TRBV12-5 to TRBJ1-6; the match to TRBD1 covers 9 bases. The V gene end was trimmed by 8 bases and the J gene end by 8 bases; junction bases not matched to a gene: 7. Germline-derived CDR1 and CDR2 are LGHNT and FRNRAP. The CDR3 is 14 residues long. The CDR3: CASSGTGIHSPLHF. Here the CDR3 DNA reads TGTGCTAGTAGCGGGACAGGGATCCATTCACCCCTCCACTTT. Full variable domain (missing parts from reference TRBV12-5 and TRBJ1-6): DARVTQTPRHKVTEMGQEVTMRCQPILGHNTVFWYRQTMMQGLELLAYFRNRAPLDDSGMPKDRFSAEMPDATLATLKIQPSEPRDSAVYFCASSGTGIHSPLHFGNGTRLTVT.

The chain joins TRBV5-4 to TRBJ2-7; D might be TRBD1 (5 bases). Between the trimmed V and J ends, which lost 2 bases and 3 bases, there was a span of 12 bases. This CDR3 has 14 residues. Germline V CDR1 and CDR2: SGHNT, YYREEE (reference sequence). CDR3 loop: CASSLDSASYEQYF. CDR3 DNA: TGTGCCAGCAGCTTAGACAGTGCAAGCTACGAGCAGTACTTC.

The V and J genes are TRBV11-3 and TRBJ1-1; 9 bases line up with TRBD1. J was trimmed by 1 base and V by 5 bases; bases with no gene match: 8. The CDR3 is 16 amino acids. Germline CDR1 is SGHNT and CDR2 is YENEEA. CDR3 bases: TGTGCCAGCAGCGGAACAGGGGGCGCGCGGAACACTGAAGCTTTCTTT. Translation: CASSGTGGARNTEAFF.

The J gene is TRBJ1-5, the V gene TRBV6-5, with 7 positions matching TRBD1. V lost 0 bases, J lost 7 bases, and 3 bases stayed unmatched. Per the germline V gene, CDR1 is MNHEY and CDR2 is SVGAGI. CDR3 length equals 14 residues. This CDR3 reads CASSYSAGGQPQHF. The CDR3 DNA reads as TGTGCCAGCAGTTACTCTGCAGGGGGACAGCCCCAGCATTTT.

The genes are TRBV29-1 and TRBJ1-2; 7 nucleotides align to TRBD1. J gave up 3 bases and V 4 bases, and 11 bases lay outside the gene matches. Germline-derived CDR1 and CDR2 are SQVTM and ANQGSEA. The CDR3 is 15 residues long. DNA for the CDR3: TGCAGCGTTGTAGGGGGCGAAGGGTGGGACTATGGCTACACCTTC. Encoded protein: CSVVGGEGWDYGYTF.

The V call is TRBV5-6, the J call TRBJ2-7; unclear D gene. This CDR3 is 15 amino acids long. With 5 bases removed from V and 1 base from J, the gap between germline ends came to 16 bases. Germline CDR1 and CDR2: SGHDT and YYEEEE. The CDR3 sequence is CASRGREQFSYEQYF. The DNA for the CDR3 is TGTGCCAGCAGGGGCCGCGAGCAGTTTTCCTACGAGCAGTACTTC.

This rearrangement joins TRBV4-2 to TRBJ2-7; possible D gene TRBD1, 5 bases. CDR1 and CDR2 from the germline V gene are LGHNA and YNFKEQ. V lost 2 bases and J lost 0, with 11 bases in between. This CDR3 is 15 amino acids long. CDR3 sequence (DNA): TGTGCCAGCAGCCAACCTGCGCAGGGCTCCTACGAGCAGTACTTC. This sequence encodes CASSQPAQGSYEQYF.

The V call is TRBV7-9, the J call TRBJ1-6; TRBD1 agrees at 8 bases. CDR1 SEHNR and CDR2 FQNEAQ come from the germline V gene (reference sequence). The CDR3 is 16 residues long. The trim removed 5 bases at V and 5 bases at J, leaving 8 bases unmatched. The CDR3 DNA reads as TGTGCCAGCAGCGCCGCGGGACAGGAGAATAATTCACCCCTCCACTTT. It translates to CASSAAGQENNSPLHF. Together with reference TRBV7-9 and TRBJ1-6, the CDR3 gives the full variable domain: DTGVSQNPRHKITKRGQNVTFRCDPISEHNRLYWYRQTLGQGPEFLTYFQNEAQLEKSRLLSDRFSAERPKGSFSTLEIQRTEQGDSAMYLCASSAAGQENNSPLHFGNGTRLTVT.

This chain links TRBV5-1 with TRBJ2-1, with 11 bases identical to TRBD2. The CDR3 spans 15 residues. V was clipped by 3 bases and J by 9 bases; unmatched bases: 8. Germline loops: CDR1 SGHRS, CDR2 YFSETQ. Written as DNA, the CDR3 is TGCGCCAGCAGCTCTATAGCGGGAGGGCAAAGTGAGCAGTTCTTC. It codes for CASSSIAGGQSEQFF.

The CDR3 here is CASSLGTGGWNTEAFF. The CDR3 DNA reads TGCGCCAGCAGCTTGGGGACAGGGGGTTGGAACACTGAAGCTTTCTTT. The rearrangement joins TRBV5-1 to TRBJ1-1; TRBD1 agrees at 10 bases. The V gene's germline CDR1 is SGHRS and CDR2 YFSETQ. J gave up 1 base and V 0 bases, and 3 bases lay outside the gene matches. CDR3 length: 16 residues. Full variable domain (missing parts from reference TRBV5-1 and TRBJ1-1): KAGVTQTPRYLIKTRGQQVTLSCSPISGHRSVSWYQQTPGQGLQFLFEYFSETQRNKGNFPGRFSGRQFSNSRSEMNVSTLELGDSALYLCASSLGTGGWNTEAFFGQGTRLTVV.

The rearrangement links TRBV10-3 to TRBJ1-2; D is uncertain. Germline loops: CDR1 ENHRY, CDR2 SYGVKD. There are 14 residues in the CDR3. Trimming left V 2 bases short and J 7 bases short, with 14 bases between. CDR3 sequence: CAISELLGLGGYTF. The CDR3, as DNA: TGTGCCATCAGTGAGCTGCTAGGCCTGGGTGGCTACACCTTC.

The chain recombines TRBV11-3 with TRBJ1-1, with D perhaps matching TRBD1 (6 bases). The CDR3 is 12 amino acids. Germline values: CDR1 SGHNT, CDR2 YENEEA. The V end lost 4 bases, the J end lost 5 bases, and 8 bases lay between the germline ends. CDR3 in amino acids: CASSSTGTEAFF. DNA for the CDR3: TGTGCCAGCAGCTCAACAGGGACTGAAGCTTTCTTT.

The chain combines TRBV2 with TRBJ2-5, with 11 bases fitting TRBD1. The V and J ends lost 8 bases and 5 bases, in that order; junction bases with no gene match: 7. CDR3 length: 14 amino acids. Germline V gene sequence: CDR1 SNHLY, CDR2 FYNNEI. Here the CDR3 DNA reads TGTGCCAGCGTCAGGACAGGGGGCTTGGAGACCCAGTACTTC. It specifies CASVRTGGLETQYF.

The chain uses TRBV7-6 and TRBJ2-5; 7 positions agree with TRBD1. CDR1 is SGHVS, CDR2 FNYEAQ, per germline. Trimming cost V 1 base and J 4 bases; bases outside gene matches: 3. This CDR3 is 14 amino acids long. In DNA form, the CDR3 reads TGTGCCAGCAGCTTAGAAACAGGGGCAGAGACCCAGTACTTC. As protein: CASSLETGAETQYF.

The chain employs TRBV11-2 and TRBJ2-5; tentative D call: TRBD1 (5 bases). Trimming pared 5 bases from V and 2 bases from J, leaving 9 bases between. The CDR3 loop spans 13 amino acids. Germline V gene sequence: CDR1 SGHAT, CDR2 FQNNGV. The CDR3 region is CASSPTAQETQYF. The DNA of the CDR3 is TGTGCCAGCAGCCCGACAGCTCAAGAGACCCAGTACTTC.

The V gene is TRBV29-1, the J gene TRBJ1-5; 7 nucleotides line up with TRBD1. V trimming: 6 bases; J trimming: 0 bases; junction bases outside the gene matches: 8. The CDR3 has 15 amino acids. CDR1 is SQVTM, CDR2 ANQGSEA, per germline. DNA for the CDR3: TGCAGCGTAGGAATTACAGGGGATAGCAATCAGCCCCAGCATTTT. This codes for CSVGITGDSNQPQHF.

The chain has TRBV7-2 and TRBJ2-2; a weak D match, TRBD2 (6 bases). Between the trimmed V and J ends, which lost 5 bases and 2 bases, there was a span of 15 bases. Germline CDR1 SGHTA, CDR2 FQGNSA. The CDR3 covers 16 residues. The CDR3 loop reads CASSILASINTGELFF. The CDR3 bases are TGTGCCAGCAGCATACTAGCTAGTATTAACACCGGGGAGCTGTTTTTT.

This chain connects TRBV9 to TRBJ2-5, with 8 bases that match TRBD2. Germline trimming cut 0 bases from V and 1 base from J; bases unmatched to any gene: 2. CDR3 length: 15 residues. Looked up from germline, CDR1 is SGDLS and CDR2 is YYNGEE. The CDR3 spells CASSVDAGGQETQYF. In nucleotides, the CDR3 is TGTGCCAGCAGCGTAGACGCGGGGGGCCAAGAGACCCAGTACTTC.

The chain uses TRBV7-8 and TRBJ2-2; 7 bases are shared with TRBD1. CDR1 and CDR2 from the germline V gene are SGHVS and FQNEAQ. The CDR3 contains 15 residues. With V trimmed by 4 bases and J by 7 bases, 9 bases remained unmatched. This chain's CDR3 is CASSSRDRRDGELFF. CDR3 sequence (DNA): TGTGCCAGCAGCTCACGGGACAGAAGGGACGGGGAGCTGTTTTTT.

The V and J genes are TRBV7-2 and TRBJ1-1; a possible D gene is TRBD1 (5 bases). The CDR3 runs 16 residues. The germline V gene encodes CDR1 SGHTA and CDR2 FQGNSA. The V gene lost 3 bases and the J gene lost 2 bases, with 16 bases spanning the gap. The DNA for the CDR3 is TGTGCCAGCAGCTTGCAAAGCAGGAGGGGAAACACTGAAGCTTTCTTT. Its protein is CASSLQSRRGNTEAFF.

The gene calls are TRBV7-2 and TRBJ2-3, with 10 positions matching TRBD2. Trimming removed 5 bases from V and 5 bases from J; junction bases left unmatched: 10. Germline CDR1 reads SGHTA; CDR2 reads FQGNSA. CDR3 length: 16 residues. CDR3 nucleotides: TGTGCCAGCAGCCGCAGAGAGCGGGGGGGCAAAGATACGCAGTATTTT. It codes for CASSRRERGGKDTQYF.